Sequencing of this TCR beta chain was carried out in a study of human T cells and chemical hapten exposure. Time point defined: patch test 1, 2 weeks after DPC sensitization. Specified treatment: therapeutic diphenylcyclopropenone sensitization with weekly scalp DPC. This clonotype was detected a few times. In the library, unique molecular identifiers were attached to individual cDNA molecules. TCRdb re-derived calls from the RACE reads in MiXCR, one entry per CDR3 protein. The data show nearly 350,000 distinct CDR3 sequences, under 8% seen once. Per the germline V gene, CDR1 is SGHTA and CDR2 is FQGNSA. The CDR3 covers 14 residues. Deletions cut 5 bases from V and 4 bases from J, with 12 bases between.

Sequenced material: whole blood, taken in connection with sensitization to the hapten diphenylcyclopropenone (DPC). The clonotype originates from a woman younger than 35 with alopecia areata. Some clones in this sample may be carry-over from other donors' samples. This sequence joins TRBV7-2 and TRBJ2-4; D may be TRBD1 (5 bases). The CDR3 sequence: CASSPTGWKNIQYF. In nucleotides, the CDR3 is TGTGCCAGCAGCCCAACAGGTTGGAAAAACATTCAGTACTTC.